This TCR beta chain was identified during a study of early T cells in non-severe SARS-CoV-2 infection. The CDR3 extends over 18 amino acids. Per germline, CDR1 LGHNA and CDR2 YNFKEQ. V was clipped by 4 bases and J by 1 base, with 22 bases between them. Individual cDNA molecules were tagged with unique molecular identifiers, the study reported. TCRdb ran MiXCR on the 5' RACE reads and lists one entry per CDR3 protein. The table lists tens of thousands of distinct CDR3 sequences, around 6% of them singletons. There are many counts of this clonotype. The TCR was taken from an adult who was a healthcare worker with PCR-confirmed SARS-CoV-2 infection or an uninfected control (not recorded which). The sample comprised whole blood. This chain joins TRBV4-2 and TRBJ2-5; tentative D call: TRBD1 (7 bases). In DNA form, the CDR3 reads TGTGCCAGCAGCCCACGCGGGACAGCGAGAAGCACCCAAGAGACCCAGTACTTC. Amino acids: CASSPRGTARSTQETQYF.